A selection of T cell receptor beta chains follows, all from one sample in a study of T and B cells in COVID-19 patients. Each CDR3 protein gets one entry after TCRdb re-called the multiplex PCR reads with MiXCR. The sample consists of approximately 15,000 distinct CDR3 sequences, under 30% of them appearing once. The sequencing sample was made of blood. These TCRs come from a human donor who had recovered from COVID-19. Each CDR3 is given with its conserved first and last residue. The D gene is left open where the match is weak. The size of a clone is reported for some rows only, either as once, few or many, or as a class for expanded clones.

>medium-sized|TRBV29-1|TRBJ2-1|TRBD2
CSVLAGVWNEQFF
TGCAGCGTTCTAGCGGGAGTCTGGAATGAGCAGTTCTTC
>NA|TRBV6-5|TRBJ2-7|NA
CVSSYAEGSYEQYF
TGTGTCAGCAGTTACGCTGAGGGGTCCTACGAGCAGTACTTC
>medium-sized|TRBV11-3|TRBJ2-1|NA
CASSLVAWNEQFF
TGTGCCAGCAGCTTAGTGGCCTGGAATGAGCAGTTCTTC
>medium-sized|TRBV29-1|TRBJ1-4|NA
CSVVGPQHEKLFF
TGCAGCGTTGTGGGGCCCCAACATGAAAAACTGTTTTTT
>few|TRBV4-3|TRBJ2-5|NA
CASSQDTAPQETQYF
TGCGCCAGCAGCCAAGATACGGCTCCGCAAGAGACCCAGTACTTC
>NA|TRBV7-9|TRBJ1-1|NA
CASSLNTEAFF
TGTGCCAGCAGCTTGAACACTGAAGCTTTCTTT
>few|TRBV6-5|TRBJ1-6|NA
CASSYSGLMGNSPLHF
TGTGCCAGCAGTTACAGCGGTTTAATGGGCAATTCACCCCTCCACTTT
>NA|TRBV20-1|TRBJ1-4|TRBD1
CSALRRDRAATNEKLFF
TGCAGTGCTCTGCGAAGGGACAGGGCGGCAACTAATGAAAAACTGTTTTTT
>few|TRBV5-6|TRBJ2-1|NA
CASSPTRLNEQFF
TGTGCCAGCAGCCCGACCCGGCTCAATGAGCAGTTCTTC
>NA|TRBV13|TRBJ1-2|NA
CASSLGSGGNYGYTF
TGTGCCAGCAGCTTAGGGTCGGGGGGTAACTATGGCTACACCTTC
>medium-sized|TRBV19|TRBJ2-7|TRBD2
CASSEGLAGGEQYF
TGTGCCAGTAGTGAGGGACTAGCGGGAGGCGAGCAGTACTTC
>NA|TRBV30|TRBJ2-7|NA
CAWSVSVGSYEQYF
TGTGCCTGGAGTGTATCAGTCGGCTCCTACGAGCAGTACTTC
>NA|TRBV5-4|TRBJ2-3|TRBD2
CASSSRLAGYHGADTQYF
TGTGCCAGCAGCTCCCGGCTAGCGGGATATCACGGCGCAGATACGCAGTATTTT
>NA|TRBV4-2|TRBJ2-2|NA
CASSLLGQPRAGELFF
TGTGCCAGCAGCCTCCTCGGACAGCCCAGGGCCGGGGAGCTGTTTTTT
>many|TRBV30|TRBJ2-5|NA
CAWSVNEGLQETQYF
TGTGCCTGGAGTGTTAATGAGGGGCTCCAAGAGACCCAGTACTTC
>many|TRBV5-3|TRBJ2-7|NA
CARSRITYEQYF
TGTGCCAGAAGCCGAATAACCTACGAGCAGTACTTC
>NA|TRBV5-4|TRBJ1-3|NA
CLLYRGVSGNTIYF
TGCCTCCTTTACCGGGGGGTCTCTGGAAACACCATATATTTT
>few|TRBV30|TRBJ1-2|NA
CAWSVINYGYTF
TGTGCCTGGAGTGTAATTAACTATGGCTACACCTTC
>medium-sized|TRBV19|TRBJ1-4|NA
CASSTTTNEKLFF
TGTGCCAGTAGTACAACAACTAATGAAAAACTGTTTTTT
>many|TRBV15|TRBJ2-7|NA
CATSNYEQYF
TGTGCCACCAGCAACTACGAGCAGTACTTC
>few|TRBV12-3/TRBV12-4|TRBJ2-3|TRBD2
CASSNLAGFTDTQYF
TGTGCCAGCAGTAATCTAGCGGGGTTCACAGATACGCAGTATTTT
>few|TRBV10-3|TRBJ2-2|NA
CAIRDYSNTGELFF
TGTGCCATCAGAGACTACTCGAACACCGGGGAGCTGTTTTTT
>NA|TRBV5-4|TRBJ1-1|NA
CASSLTGPGGTEAFF
TGTGCCAGCAGCTTAACGGGGCCCGGGGGGACTGAAGCTTTCTTT
>few|TRBV6-5|TRBJ2-1|TRBD2
CASSLAGVGNEQFF
TGTGCCAGCAGTCTAGCGGGAGTAGGGAATGAGCAGTTCTTC
>NA|TRBV28|TRBJ2-1|NA
CASSLLAMQFF
TGTGCCAGCAGTTTACTAGCGATGCAGTTCTTC
>few|TRBV18|TRBJ1-5|NA
CASSPAEDQPQHF
TGTGCCAGCTCACCGGCGGAGGATCAGCCCCAGCATTTT
>few|TRBV7-9|TRBJ2-1|NA
CASSPIGSDNEQFF
TGTGCCAGCAGCCCCATCGGTTCCGACAATGAGCAGTTCTTC
>medium-sized|TRBV29-1|TRBJ1-2|NA
CRASANGDYGYTF
TGCAGAGCCTCCGCCAACGGGGACTATGGCTACACCTTC
>NA|TRBV20-1|TRBJ2-7|TRBD1
CSARRQGLWYEQYF
TGCAGTGCTAGGAGACAGGGCCTTTGGTACGAGCAGTACTTC
>few|TRBV20-1|TRBJ2-2|TRBD2
CSARGSGIAGELFF
TGCAGTGCTAGAGGTAGCGGGATAGCCGGGGAGCTGTTTTTT
>few|TRBV11-3|TRBJ2-7|TRBD1
CASSPWDRGYEQYF
TGTGCCAGCAGCCCCTGGGACAGGGGTTACGAGCAGTACTTC